This T cell receptor (beta chain) was profiled in a study of cytomegalovirus exposure and HLA in healthy donors. Broader study findings: It was about 180 TCR beta chains that were listed as cytomegalovirus-associated. First-cohort TCR clusters tended to co-occur in the approximately 130 validation repertoires, a later analysis found. Most TCR sequences showed up rarely, but some public TCRs showed up in many donors. Specificity of a few CMV-associated chains for CMV antigens was verified in vitro.

CDR1 and CDR2 from the germline V gene are MNHNY and SVGAGI (reference sequence). The V and J ends lost 5 bases and 2 bases, in that order; junction bases with no gene match: 5. The CDR3 is 15 residues long. Some clones are missing from TCRdb's copy, which holds only in-frame ones; the method was immunoSEQ multiplex PCR. Here the sample spans 150,000 to 200,000 clones, roughly 86% being singletons. On this clone: No antigen is known for it.

This clonotype was obtained from a man between 18 and 29 years old in good health and CMV-seropositive. Sequenced input: PBMCs. The rearrangement joins TRBV6-6 to TRBJ2-3, with 9 bases that match TRBD1. The CDR3 DNA reads as TGTGCCAGCAGTACTGGGACAGGGCCCACAGATACGCAGTATTTT. It specifies CASSTGTGPTDTQYF.